Following are 30 T cell receptor beta chains from one sample sequenced in a study of blood T cell repertoires in COVID-19. Clones were read by immunoSEQ multiplex PCR, and TCRdb kept only the in-frame ones, dropping some. The sample consists of 200,000 or so clones, 86% of them appearing once. The sample was PBMCs or T cells enriched from blood (not recorded which). The receptors were gathered from a woman aged 40 to 49 with acute COVID-19.

The rearrangement uses TRBV13 and TRBJ1-2, with no clear D. V was clipped by 3 bases and J by 7 bases, with 9 bases between them. The CDR3 is made up of 12 amino acids. Germline lookup yields CDR1 PRHDT and CDR2 FYEKMQ (reference sequence). The CDR3 DNA reads as TGTGCCAGCAGCTTCCGGAGGGCTGGCTACACCTTC. Amino acids: CASSFRRAGYTF.

The chain couples TRBV2 to TRBJ1-2, with 8 bases fitting TRBD1. CDR3 length equals 13 residues. Germline CDR1 SNHLY, CDR2 FYNNEI. The V gene end was trimmed by 1 base and the J gene end by 8 bases; junction bases not matched to a gene: 3. This CDR3 is CASSEGTGLGYTF. The CDR3 coding sequence is TGTGCCAGCAGTGAAGGGACAGGGTTGGGCTACACCTTC. Drawing the rest from reference TRBV2 and TRBJ1-2, the complete variable domain is EPEVTQTPSHQVTQMGQEVILRCVPISNHLYFYWYRQILGQKVEFLVSFYNNEISEKSEIFDDQFSVERPDGSNFTLKIRSTKLEDSAMYFCASSEGTGLGYTFGSGTRLTVV.

The rearrangement links TRBV7-9 to TRBJ2-1, with D maybe TRBD2 (6 bases). Looked up from germline, CDR1 is SEHNR and CDR2 is FQNEAQ (reference sequence). The length of the CDR3 is 14 residues. Between the trimmed V and J ends, which lost 2 bases and 8 bases, there was a span of 13 bases. The CDR3 DNA reads TGTGCCAGCAGCTTAAGAGGAGGGTGGGATGAGCAGTTCTTC. This gives the protein CASSLRGGWDEQFF.

In this sample, this clone turned up once. The rearrangement joins TRBV19 to TRBJ2-3; D not certain. The CDR3 has 20 amino acids. Trimming removed 1 base from V and 1 base from J, with 24 bases in between. Germline CDR1 is LNHDA and CDR2 is SQIVND (reference sequence). The CDR3 protein is CASSIGSHSSLVRGTDTQYF. The CDR3 DNA is TGTGCCAGTAGTATAGGGTCCCACAGCTCCCTCGTCCGTGGCACAGATACGCAGTATTTT.

The genes are TRBV7-2 and TRBJ1-1, with D possibly being TRBD1 (6 bases). V dropped 0 bases and J dropped 5 bases, with 16 bases sitting between them. Germline CDR1 and CDR2: SGHTA and FQGNSA. The CDR3 totals 16 residues. CDR3 in amino acids: CASSLALTQTGTEAFF. The CDR3 DNA reads TGTGCCAGCAGCTTAGCGCTGACCCAGACAGGTACTGAAGCTTTCTTT.

V and J are TRBV30 and TRBJ1-5, with TRBD1 matching over 7 bases. This CDR3 comprises 15 residues. V lost 7 bases, J lost 2 bases, and 11 bases stayed unmatched. Germline CDR1 GTSNPN, CDR2 SVGIG (reference sequence). The DNA of the CDR3 is TGTGCCTCATCGGAGACAGGGAAAGGCAATCAGCCCCAGCATTTT. Amino acid sequence: CASSETGKGNQPQHF.

The rearrangement links TRBV3-1 (or the pseudogene TRBV3-2) to TRBJ1-2; TRBD1 agrees at 8 bases. J lost 4 bases, V lost 1 base, and 8 bases had no gene match. Looked up from germline, CDR1 is LGHDT and CDR2 is YNNKEL (reference sequence). CDR3 length: 16 residues. The CDR3 DNA is TGTGCCAGCAGCCAAGGTCCCCAGGGGGCCTCCTATGGCTACACCTTC. Its protein product is CASSQGPQGASYGYTF.

This clone was seen a single time. This rearrangement joins TRBV5-4 to TRBJ2-2, with 7 positions matching TRBD1. The germline V gene has CDR1 SGHNT and CDR2 YYREEE (reference sequence). This CDR3 contains 14 residues. V was clipped by 0 bases and J by 7 bases; unmatched bases: 3. The CDR3 nucleotides are TGTGCCAGCAGCTTGGAACAGGGGTACGGGGAGCTGTTTTTT. Its protein is CASSLEQGYGELFF.

The V and J genes are TRBV9 and TRBJ1-6; D is perhaps TRBD1 (5 bases). The CDR3 has 14 amino acids. CDR1 and CDR2 (germline): SGDLS, YYNGEE. V lost 0 bases and J 8 bases, leaving 9 bases between the germline ends. The CDR3 coding sequence is TGTGCCAGCAGCGTAGATGGGGCTTATTCACCCCTCCACTTT. Its protein product is CASSVDGAYSPLHF.

The V and J genes are TRBV13 and TRBJ2-7; D is unresolved. The CDR3 runs to 14 residues. Germline CDR1 reads PRHDT; CDR2 reads FYEKMQ (reference sequence). V was cut by 0 bases and J by 2 bases, with 8 bases left in between. For the CDR3, the DNA is TGTGCCAGCAGCTTAGGGAGGAGTGCCTACGAGCAGTACGTC. Its protein is CASSLGRSAYEQYV.

The chain combines TRBV4-1 with TRBJ1-6, with 8 nucleotides matching TRBD1. The CDR3 totals 15 residues. CDR1 MGHRA and CDR2 YSYEKL come from the germline V gene. V lost 1 base and J lost 7; bases outside the gene matches: 3. This CDR3 is CASSQGRQGNSPLHF. In nucleotides, the CDR3 is TGCGCCAGCAGCCAAGGGCGACAGGGGAATTCACCCCTCCACTTT.

The chain links TRBV14 to TRBJ1-3, with D unclear. This CDR3 comprises 14 residues. Trimming shortened V by 4 bases and J by 0 bases, and 7 bases separated the two germline ends. CDR1 SGHDN and CDR2 FVKESK come from the germline V gene. Written as DNA, the CDR3 is TGTGCCAGCAGCCGACTTCTCTCTGGAAACACCATATATTTT. It yields the protein CASSRLLSGNTIYF.

The chain carries TRBV2 and TRBJ1-5; 7 bases match TRBD1. The CDR3 has 17 residues. The V gene end was trimmed by 3 bases and the J gene end by 2 bases; junction bases not matched to a gene: 10. CDR1 and CDR2 (germline): SNHLY, FYNNEI. DNA of the CDR3: TGTGCCAGCAGTGACGGGCAGGGGGTAGTCGGCAATCAGCCCCAGCATTTT. The encoded protein is CASSDGQGVVGNQPQHF. Variable domain in full (rest from reference TRBV2 and TRBJ1-5): EPEVTQTPSHQVTQMGQEVILRCVPISNHLYFYWYRQILGQKVEFLVSFYNNEISEKSEIFDDQFSVERPDGSNFTLKIRSTKLEDSAMYFCASSDGQGVVGNQPQHFGDGTRLSIL.

This rearrangement joins TRBV18 to TRBJ1-5; D call uncertain. This CDR3 comprises 14 residues. V was cut by 2 bases and J by 6 bases, with 11 bases left in between. Germline CDR1 is KGHSH and CDR2 is LQKENI. The CDR3 region is CASSPMSGSQPQHF. In nucleotides, the CDR3 is TGTGCCAGCTCACCAATGAGTGGTAGTCAGCCCCAGCATTTT.

The chain recombines TRBV19 with TRBJ2-7; tentatively, D is TRBD1 (5 bases). Germline V gives CDR1 LNHDA, CDR2 SQIVND (reference sequence). Trimming took 1 base from V and 5 from J, leaving 9 bases between them. This CDR3 contains 13 residues. Here the CDR3 reads CASSIVHRNEQYV. The CDR3 DNA reads as TGTGCCAGTAGTATAGTGCACAGGAACGAGCAGTACGTC.

This sequence joins TRBV11-2 and TRBJ1-1; D gene unclear. Germline V lookup: CDR1 SGHAT, CDR2 FQNNGV. The CDR3 is 15 amino acids. The germline V and J ends were trimmed by 3 bases and 6 bases, with 17 bases remaining between them. Written as DNA, the CDR3 is TGTGCCAGCAGCTTGAGACGGGAACTGGAGGCTGAAGCTTTCTTT. Translating it yields CASSLRRELEAEAFF.

V is TRBV27 and J is TRBJ2-2; the D gene is possibly TRBD1 (6 bases). Germline V lookup: CDR1 MNHEY, CDR2 SMNVEV (reference sequence). V lost 6 bases, J lost 7 bases, and 18 bases lay in between. CDR3 size: 15 residues. This CDR3 is CASRPQGNIGGELFF. The DNA of the CDR3 is TGTGCCAGCAGACCACAGGGAAATATTGGCGGGGAGCTGTTTTTT.

J is TRBJ1-4 and V is TRBV18, with 8 positions matching TRBD1. V was clipped by 3 bases and J by 1 base; unmatched bases: 10. Germline CDR1 KGHSH, CDR2 LQKENI. This CDR3 contains 18 residues. CDR3 in amino acids: CASSPRTGSSRTNEKLFF. As DNA, the CDR3 is TGTGCCAGCTCACCCCGGACAGGGAGTTCGAGAACTAATGAAAAACTGTTTTTT.

In this sample, this clone turned up once. The chain joins TRBV7-2 to TRBJ1-6; unclear D gene. Trimming removed 2 bases at V and 10 bases at J, with 6 bases between. Germline CDR1 is SGHTA and CDR2 is FQGNSA. The CDR3 is 12 residues long. CDR3 nucleotide sequence: TGTGCCAGCAGCTTATCCGAGTCACCCCTCCACTTT. Residues: CASSLSESPLHF.

This chain links TRBV27 with TRBJ2-4; D is unclear. The CDR3 is made up of 15 amino acids. Germline V gives CDR1 MNHEY, CDR2 SMNVEV (reference sequence). V gave up 0 bases and J gave up 0 bases, with 6 bases separating them. The CDR3 spells CASSLSWLAKNIQYF. CDR3 nucleotide sequence: TGTGCCAGCAGTTTATCATGGCTAGCCAAAAACATTCAGTACTTC.

The rearrangement links TRBV12-3 or TRBV12-4 to TRBJ1-1, with a weak D call TRBD1 (5 bases). Trimming took off 3 bases at V and 5 bases at J, with 10 bases between the two ends. The CDR3 consists of 13 residues. This CDR3 reads CASSFGKGTEAFF. The CDR3 DNA reads TGTGCCAGCAGTTTCGGCAAGGGGACTGAAGCTTTCTTT.

This clone was picked up one time. The rearrangement links TRBV6-5 to TRBJ1-5, with D perhaps matching TRBD1 (6 bases). The CDR3 sequence is 15 residues long. Deletions cut 5 bases from V and 0 bases from J, with 11 bases between. Germline CDR1 reads MNHEY; CDR2 reads SVGAGI. The CDR3 is CASSTTGHSNQPQHF. The CDR3 DNA sequence: TGTGCCAGCAGTACAACAGGGCATAGCAATCAGCCCCAGCATTTT.

The chain couples TRBV6-5 to TRBJ2-7; possible D gene TRBD1, 6 bases. This CDR3 has 13 residues. The ends were cut back, 10 bases at V and 2 bases at J, with 15 bases in the middle. Germline assignment: CDR1 MNHEY and CDR2 SVGAGI. CDR3 amino acids: CATAGDKTYEQYV. The CDR3, as DNA: TGTGCCACCGCAGGGGACAAGACCTACGAGCAGTACGTC.

This rearrangement joins TRBV2 to TRBJ1-5, with 8 bases lining up with TRBD1. Germline lookup yields CDR1 SNHLY and CDR2 FYNNEI. The CDR3 runs 15 residues. J gave up 4 bases and V 4 bases, and 6 bases lay outside the gene matches. CDR3 sequence: CASSANQGANQPQHF. The CDR3 DNA reads TGTGCCAGCAGTGCTAATCAGGGGGCGAATCAGCCCCAGCATTTT.

The genes are TRBV18 and TRBJ1-1; D is unclear. The germline gives CDR1 KGHSH, CDR2 LQKENI. The CDR3 has 13 residues. V was pared by 6 bases and J by 1 base, with 9 bases between. The CDR3 sequence: CASSATGNTEAFF. CDR3 nucleotides: TGTGCCAGCTCCGCAACTGGGAACACTGAAGCTTTCTTT.

The gene calls are TRBV12-3 or TRBV12-4 and TRBJ2-7; D perhaps matches TRBD1 (5 bases). Trimming took 8 bases from V and 2 from J, leaving 13 bases between them. This CDR3 comprises 13 residues. The CDR3 here is CASGSQETYEQYF. CDR3 nucleotides: TGTGCCAGCGGTTCACAGGAAACCTACGAGCAGTACTTC.

The V gene is TRBV6-5, the J gene TRBJ1-1; D is unresolved. CDR1 MNHEY and CDR2 SVGAGI come from the germline V gene. The CDR3 totals 11 residues. Trimming cost V 6 bases and J 6 bases, with 8 bases left between them. Here the CDR3 reads CASRWASEAFF. The CDR3, as DNA: TGTGCCAGCAGGTGGGCTTCTGAAGCTTTCTTT.

This chain uses TRBV3-1 (or the pseudogene TRBV3-2) with TRBJ1-5; possible D gene TRBD1, 6 bases. This CDR3 has 14 amino acids. CDR1 and CDR2 (germline): LGHDT, YNNKEL (reference sequence). The V end lost 1 base, the J end lost 5 bases, and 9 bases lay between the germline ends. CDR3 nucleotide sequence: TGTGCCAGCAGCCAAGGGGCAGGGGATCAGCCCCAGCATTTT. As protein: CASSQGAGDQPQHF.

The chain combines TRBV2 with TRBJ1-6; TRBD1 agrees at 7 bases. The CDR3 length is 14 residues. From germline, CDR1 is SNHLY and CDR2 FYNNEI. Germline trimming cut 9 bases from V and 2 bases from J; bases unmatched to any gene: 4. This CDR3 is CASTTGAYNSPLHF. CDR3 nucleotides: TGTGCCAGTACAACAGGGGCCTATAATTCACCCCTCCACTTT.

The chain links TRBV10-1 to TRBJ1-1; TRBD1 agrees at 7 bases. V shed 4 bases, J shed 1 base, and the junction held 3 bases outside the gene matches. CDR1 WNHNN and CDR2 SYGVQD come from the germline V gene (reference sequence). This CDR3 contains 14 residues. The CDR3, as DNA: TGCGCCAGCAGTGGGGGACAGCAGAACACTGAAGCTTTCTTT. This codes for CASSGGQQNTEAFF.